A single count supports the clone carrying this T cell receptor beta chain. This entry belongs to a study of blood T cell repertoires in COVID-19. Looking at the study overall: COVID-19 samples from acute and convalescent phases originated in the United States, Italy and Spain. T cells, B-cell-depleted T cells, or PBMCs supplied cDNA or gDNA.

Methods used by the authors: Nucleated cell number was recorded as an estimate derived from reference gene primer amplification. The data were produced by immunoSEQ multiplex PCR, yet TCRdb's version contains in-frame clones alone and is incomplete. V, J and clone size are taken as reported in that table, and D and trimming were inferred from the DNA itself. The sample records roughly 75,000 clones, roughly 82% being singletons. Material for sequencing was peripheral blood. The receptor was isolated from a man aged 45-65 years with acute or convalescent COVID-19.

The CDR3 sequence is CASSPGGVTYEQYF. CDR3 nucleotide sequence: TGTGCCAGCAGCCCCGGCGGGGTCACCTACGAGCAGTACTTC. V and J are TRBV7-2 and TRBJ2-7; D is possibly TRBD2 (6 bases). V shed 5 bases and J shed 2 bases, with 13 bases lying between them. Germline CDR1 is SGHTA and CDR2 is FQGNSA. CDR3 length: 14 residues.